This T cell receptor beta chain was sequenced during a study of T cells after yellow fever vaccination. V was pared by 1 base and J by 3 bases, with 6 bases of the junction left unmatched. Germline CDR1 reads SGHRS; CDR2 reads YFSETQ. The CDR3 covers 15 residues. TCRdb re-called the 5' RACE reads through MiXCR, storing one row per CDR3 protein. The sample lists about 430,000 distinct CDR3 sequences; 18% were seen once. The source is a man aged 18 to 29 who received the YFV17D yellow fever vaccine. The V gene is TRBV5-1, the J gene TRBJ2-7, with 8 nucleotides matching TRBD1. The specimen was PBMCs, collected before the yellow fever booster vaccination. The CDR3: CASSLRGQGRYEQYF. In DNA, the CDR3 is TGCGCCAGCAGCTTGCGAGGACAGGGACGCTACGAGCAGTACTTC.